The 19 T cell receptor beta chains below all came from one sample that was sequenced in a study of response to subunit inactivated influenza vaccine. MiXCR, run by TCRdb on the RT-PCR reads, gives a single entry per CDR3 protein. The sample carries 650,000 to 700,000 distinct CDR3 sequences, more than 15% recorded once. The sequencing used PBMCs from blood, collected about 11 days after vaccination. All receptors come from a man over 45 who received an inactivated influenza vaccine.

This clonotype came up a few times. The V call is TRBV5-6, the J call TRBJ2-5, with D tentatively TRBD1 or TRBD2 (6 bases each). This CDR3 spans 14 amino acids. CDR1 is SGHDT, CDR2 YYEEEE, per germline. V gave up 3 bases and J gave up 4 bases, with 13 bases separating them. The DNA of the CDR3 is TGTGCCAGCAGCTCGGGGGCCGATACAGAGACCCAGTACTTC. This translates into CASSSGADTETQYF.

This clonotype was counted between two and nine times. This rearrangement joins TRBV6-1 to TRBJ2-3; 8 bases line up with TRBD2. The CDR3 runs to 14 residues. The trim removed 10 bases at V and 0 bases at J, leaving 6 bases unmatched. Germline values: CDR1 MNHNS, CDR2 SASEGT. DNA of the CDR3: TGTGCCACCACCGGCGGGGGGAGCACAGATACGCAGTATTTT. The encoded protein is CATTGGGSTDTQYF.

This clonotype was counted between two and nine times. The CDR3 DNA is TGCAGTGCTAGAGGGGGAAAAGAGACCCAGTACTTC. As protein: CSARGGKETQYF. The J gene is TRBJ2-5, the V gene TRBV20-1; no clear D. Germline V gives CDR1 DFQATT, CDR2 SNEGSKA (reference sequence). This CDR3 is 12 amino acids long. The V and J ends lost 1 base and 3 bases respectively, with 6 bases between them.

This clonotype was found a few times. The chain combines TRBV7-8 with TRBJ2-7, with 8 bases that match TRBD1. This CDR3 spans 14 amino acids. From germline, CDR1 is SGHVS and CDR2 FQNEAQ. V lost 5 bases to trimming and J lost 3 bases; unmatched junction nucleotides: 6. CDR3 in amino acids: CASSMDRVDYEQYF. The CDR3 DNA reads TGTGCCAGCAGCATGGACAGGGTAGACTACGAGCAGTACTTC.

The rearrangement uses TRBV7-9 and TRBJ2-1, with D hard to call. The germline V gene encodes CDR1 SEHNR and CDR2 FQNEAQ (reference sequence). The CDR3 contains 14 residues. Trimming stripped 8 bases from V and 5 bases from J, with 16 bases between. CDR3 sequence: CASGSWRGDNEQFF. As DNA, the CDR3 is TGTGCCAGCGGCTCCTGGCGAGGAGACAATGAGCAGTTCTTC.

This clonotype was seen only a few times. The chain employs TRBV20-1 and TRBJ2-7, with TRBD2 as a possible D gene (6 bases). The CDR3 sequence is 14 residues long. Trimming removed 6 bases from V and 6 bases from J, with 21 bases in between. Germline V gives CDR1 DFQATT, CDR2 SNEGSKA (reference sequence). CDR3 sequence: CSAPYAGRNSEQYF. The CDR3 DNA sequence: TGCAGTGCACCGTACGCGGGAAGAAACAGCGAGCAGTACTTC.

There are a few counts of this clonotype. The gene calls are TRBV24-1 and TRBJ2-2, with 8 bases aligning to TRBD1. With 8 bases clipped from V and 7 bases from J, the junction kept 8 bases outside the gene matches. Germline lookup yields CDR1 KGHDR and CDR2 SFDVKD. This CDR3 region has 14 residues. The CDR3: CATTGQGGVGELFF. As DNA, the CDR3 is TGTGCCACCACCGGACAGGGTGGCGTCGGGGAGCTGTTTTTT.

This clonotype was picked up a small number of times. This sequence joins TRBV6-1 and TRBJ2-5, with TRBD2 matching over 12 bases. This CDR3 is built from 15 residues. Germline values: CDR1 MNHNS, CDR2 SASEGT. V lost 2 bases and J lost 5; bases outside the gene matches: 3. Here the CDR3 DNA reads TGTGCCAGCAGTGAAACTAGCGGGGGGTTTGAGACCCAGTACTTC. Its translation is CASSETSGGFETQYF.

The chain links TRBV15 to TRBJ2-7, with 7 bases identical to TRBD1. V lost 1 base to trimming and J lost 4 bases; unmatched junction nucleotides: 1. CDR1 is LNHNV and CDR2 is YYDKDF in the germline V gene (reference sequence). CDR3 length: 13 amino acids. For the CDR3, the DNA is TGTGCCACCAGCAGAGTACAGGGGTACGAGCAGTACTTC. Translating it yields CATSRVQGYEQYF.

This chain links TRBV30 with TRBJ2-6, with D unresolved. The CDR3 runs 15 residues. CDR1 is GTSNPN and CDR2 is SVGIG in the germline V gene (reference sequence). V was clipped by 3 bases and J by 11 bases, with 20 bases between them. The CDR3 nucleotides are TGTGCCTGGAGGGATTCAGGCCTCGTGGATCACGTCCTGACTTTC. Amino acid sequence: CAWRDSGLVDHVLTF. Supplemented by reference TRBV30 and TRBJ2-6, the full variable domain reads SQTIHQWPATLVQPVGSPLSLECTVEGTSNPNLYWYRQAAGRGLQLLFYSVGIGQISSEVPQNLSASRPQDRQFILSSKKLLLSDSGFYLCAWRDSGLVDHVLTFGAGSRLTVL.

The chain recombines TRBV5-6 with TRBJ1-5; possibly TRBD1 for D (5 bases). The CDR3 extends over 12 amino acids. V was cut by 4 bases and J by 11 bases, with 13 bases left in between. CDR1 and CDR2 from the germline V gene are SGHDT and YYEEEE. CDR3 amino acids: CASSVVGQAQHF. The CDR3 nucleotides are TGTGCCAGCAGCGTCGTGGGGCAGGCCCAGCATTTT.

This clonotype has just a few counts. J is TRBJ2-7 and V is TRBV6-5; the match to TRBD2 covers 9 bases. V lost 2 bases and J lost 3; bases outside the gene matches: 11. Germline V gene lookup returns CDR1 MNHEY and CDR2 SVGAGI. The CDR3 covers 17 residues. This CDR3 is CASSYKGREGPHYEQYF. The CDR3 bases are TGTGCCAGCAGTTACAAAGGGCGGGAGGGCCCCCACTACGAGCAGTACTTC.

This chain connects TRBV25-1 to TRBJ2-1; 8 bases match TRBD1. The V segment lost 3 bases and the J segment 8 bases; nucleotides outside the gene matches: 9. CDR3 size: 15 residues. The germline CDR1 and CDR2 sequences are MGHDK and SYGVNS. The CDR3 nucleotides are TGTGCCAGCAGTGACCCGGGACAGGCCTCGGATGAGCAGTTCTTC. This encodes CASSDPGQASDEQFF. Using reference TRBV25-1 and TRBJ2-1 for the parts outside the CDR3, the full variable domain is EADIYQTPRYLVIGTGKKITLECSQTMGHDKMYWYQQDPGMELHLIHYSYGVNSTEKGDLSSESTVSRIRTEHFPLTLESARPSHTSQYLCASSDPGQASDEQFFGPGTRLTVL.

This clonotype was seen a few times. The chain combines TRBV18 with TRBJ2-1; no definite D call. Trimming took off 5 bases at V and 4 bases at J, with 9 bases between the two ends. Germline V gene sequence: CDR1 KGHSH, CDR2 LQKENI. CDR3 size: 13 residues. The chain's CDR3 is CASSIGIYNEQFF. The CDR3 coding sequence is TGTGCCAGCTCAATTGGAATTTACAATGAGCAGTTCTTC.

The chain combines TRBV6-2 or TRBV6-3 with TRBJ2-1; D is uncertain. Germline CDR1 and CDR2: MNHEY and SVGEGT. V gave up 2 bases and J gave up 3 bases, with 8 bases separating them. The CDR3 is made up of 14 amino acids. This chain's CDR3 is CASSYESDYNEQFF. The CDR3, as DNA: TGTGCCAGCAGTTACGAGTCAGACTACAATGAGCAGTTCTTC.

This clonotype showed up just a few times. The V gene is TRBV25-1, the J gene TRBJ2-7; a weak D match, TRBD1 (6 bases). The CDR3 consists of 13 residues. V was clipped by 1 base and J by 5 bases, with 9 bases between them. The germline V gene has CDR1 MGHDK and CDR2 SYGVNS. CDR3: CASSELGDNEQYF. CDR3 in DNA: TGTGCCAGCAGTGAATTGGGGGACAACGAGCAGTACTTC.

This clonotype occurred a few times. The chain has TRBV20-1 and TRBJ1-5; D is unresolved. Germline values: CDR1 DFQATT, CDR2 SNEGSKA (reference sequence). The CDR3 spans 13 residues. Trimming shortened V by 4 bases and J by 4 bases, and 11 bases separated the two germline ends. The CDR3 protein is CSANREANQPQHF. CDR3 nucleotides: TGCAGTGCTAATCGGGAGGCGAATCAGCCCCAGCATTTT.

This clonotype occurred a few times. This chain joins TRBV15 and TRBJ2-5; 15 bases line up with TRBD2. CDR1 is LNHNV, CDR2 YYDKDF, per germline (reference sequence). This CDR3 region has 15 residues. V was pared by 3 bases and J by 5 bases, with 1 base of the junction left unmatched. Here the CDR3 reads CATSRGLAGGETQYF. For the CDR3, the DNA is TGTGCCACCAGCAGGGGACTAGCGGGAGGTGAGACCCAGTACTTC.

The rearrangement uses TRBV20-1 and TRBJ2-1; 9 nucleotides match TRBD2. The V segment lost 3 bases and the J segment 3 bases; nucleotides outside the gene matches: 12. The CDR3 is made up of 17 amino acids. In germline, CDR1 is DFQATT, CDR2 SNEGSKA (reference sequence). The CDR3 here is CSARPSGGPGLYNEQFF. CDR3 nucleotide sequence: TGCAGTGCTAGGCCCAGCGGGGGGCCTGGACTCTACAATGAGCAGTTCTTC.